The table lists the clone carrying this T cell receptor (beta chain) with a few counts. What it binds is unknown. Its ends do not fully match the called genes, so a read error is possible. These data originate in a study of Graves' ophthalmopathy and Graves' hyperthyroidism. Study-wide findings and caveats: Prediction of ophthalmopathy progression reached about 70% sensitivity and around 72% specificity. Sensitivity reached 85% to 90% and specificity 81.08% for a 13-signature model separating ophthalmopathy from stable hyperthyroidism.

A diagnosis was made from clinical symptoms together with serum thyroxine, TRAb, thyroid ultrasound and orbital computed tomography. RNA transcripts provided the template for amplifying TCR beta CDR3 regions. Second-round multiplex PCR came after first-round RT-PCR with HTBI primers. Using its own MiXCR run on the multiplex PCR reads, TCRdb lists one record per CDR3 protein. This sample has more than 1,000,000 distinct CDR3 sequences, with about 38% found just once. There are 14 residues in the CDR3. CDR1 SGDLS and CDR2 YYNGEE come from the germline V gene. The sequenced sample was peripheral blood or thyroid tissue (not recorded which). This TCR was recovered from an adult man with Graves' hyperthyroidism. V gene TRBV9 combines with J gene TRBJ2-3, with D possibly TRBD1 on 7 matching bases. The CDR3 sequence: CASSSRRGESTQYF. The CDR3 DNA sequence: TGTGCCAGCAGCTCCCGCAGGGGGGAGAGCACGCAATATTTT.